The present T cell receptor beta chain was sequenced within a study of blood T cell repertoires in COVID-19. In the study overall: The origin of the acute and convalescent COVID-19 samples was the United States, Italy and Spain.

Per germline, CDR1 SGHTA and CDR2 FQGNSA. The CDR3 covers 15 residues. Trimming cost V 5 bases and J 2 bases; bases outside gene matches: 5. The table lists this clone with a few counts. The protocol was immunoSEQ multiplex PCR, while the TCRdb copy is restricted to in-frame clones and leaves out a portion. Of around 190,000 clones detected, around four fifths appear once; the ten largest clones hold 7.5% to 10%. Input material: PBMCs or T cells enriched from blood (not recorded which). The clonotype originates from a man aged 40-55 years who had recovered from COVID-19. The rearrangement uses TRBV7-2 and TRBJ2-7, with 11 bases fitting TRBD2. CDR3 in DNA: TGTGCCAGCAGCAGCCTAGCGGGGGGCCCCTACGAGCAGTACTTC. Protein: CASSSLAGGPYEQYF. The full variable domain, with the rest looked up from reference TRBV7-2 and TRBJ2-7, is GAGVSQSPSNKVTEKGKDVELRCDPISGHTALYWYRQSLGQGLEFLIYFQGNSAPDKSGLPSDRFSAERTGGSVSTLTIQRTQQEDSAVYLCASSSLAGGPYEQYFGPGTRLTVT.